This TCR beta chain derives from a study of control samples from healthy donors and cancer patients. Assay: immunoSEQ multiplex PCR; the TCRdb copy retains only in-frame clones and omits some. The table lists 25,000 to 35,000 clones, more than 75% of them singletons, with about 1.6% in the top ten. Germline-derived CDR1 and CDR2 are LNHDA and SQIVND (reference sequence). With V trimmed by 4 bases and J by 7 bases, 6 bases remained unmatched. The CDR3 extends over 15 amino acids. The TCR was taken from a woman between 40 and 50 years old with lung cancer. The chain carries TRBV19 and TRBJ1-4; TRBD1 agrees at 10 bases. Sequencing was carried out using PBMCs. CDR3 protein: CASSTDRGRGEKLFF. Written as DNA, the CDR3 is TGTGCCAGTAGTACTGACAGGGGGCGGGGTGAAAAACTGTTTTTT. Together with reference TRBV19 and TRBJ1-4, the CDR3 gives the full variable domain: DGGITQSPKYLFRKEGQNVTLSCEQNLNHDAMYWYRQDPGQGLRLIYYSQIVNDFQKGDIAEGYSVSREKKESFPLTVTSAQKNPTAFYLCASSTDRGRGEKLFFGSGTQLSVL.